Each of the 23 T cell receptor beta chains below was sequenced from the same sample in a study of naive and memory T cell subsets. Both TRBC1 and TRBC2 were covered by a beta constant-region primer of two equimolar oligonucleotides. Four rounds of PCR amplified the ligated cDNA using nested alpha and beta constant-region primers plus SP2. TCRdb recomputed calls from the UMI-ligation and nested PCR reads with MiXCR, one row per CDR3 protein. The sample has approximately 80,000 distinct CDR3 sequences; around 9% are singletons. Input material: naive CD8+ T cells from blood. The receptor source for this set is a human donor in good health.

In this sample, this clonotype turned up many times. The rearrangement uses TRBV20-1 and TRBJ2-3; tentative D call: TRBD2 (5 bases). The CDR3 covers 15 residues. Deletions cut 4 bases from V and 8 bases from J, with 22 bases between. The germline gives CDR1 DFQATT, CDR2 SNEGSKA (reference sequence). In DNA, the CDR3 is TGCAGTGCTACCCCGCCGGGGTTTGGATCGGTTACGCAGTATTTT. It encodes CSATPPGFGSVTQYF.

This clonotype has more than one count but fewer than ten. The V and J genes are TRBV4-3 and TRBJ1-5; D is unclear. This CDR3 has 14 amino acids. Between the trimmed V and J ends, which lost 0 bases and 7 bases, there was a span of 10 bases. The V gene's germline CDR1 is LGHNA and CDR2 YSLEER. The CDR3 here is CASSQDMLGQPQHF. In DNA, the CDR3 is TGCGCCAGCAGCCAAGATATGTTGGGGCAGCCCCAGCATTTT.

V is TRBV4-1 and J is TRBJ2-5; 7 bases map to TRBD1. Trimming at V came to 4 bases and at J to 2 bases, leaving 4 bases not matched to a gene. In germline, CDR1 is MGHRA, CDR2 YSYEKL. This CDR3 spans 14 amino acids. The CDR3 loop is CASSPQTGQETQYF. Here the CDR3 DNA reads TGCGCCAGCAGCCCCCAGACAGGGCAAGAGACCCAGTACTTC.

This chain uses TRBV7-8 with TRBJ2-7; perhaps TRBD2 as D (6 bases). CDR3 length equals 15 residues. The germline V and J ends were trimmed by 0 bases and 4 bases, with 13 bases remaining between them. CDR1 and CDR2 from the germline V gene are SGHVS and FQNEAQ. This CDR3 is CASSLADGSGYEQYF. As DNA, the CDR3 is TGTGCCAGCAGCTTAGCGGATGGTAGCGGTTACGAGCAGTACTTC. Based on the CDR3 plus reference TRBV7-8 and TRBJ2-7, the full variable domain is GAGVSQSPRYKVAKRGQDVALRCDPISGHVSLFWYQQALGQGPEFLTYFQNEAQLDKSGLPSDRFFAERPEGSVSTLKIQRTQQEDSAVYLCASSLADGSGYEQYFGPGTRLTVT.

The chain couples TRBV2 to TRBJ2-3, with 8 bases matching TRBD2. Germline CDR1 and CDR2: SNHLY and FYNNEI. The J segment lost 2 bases and the V segment lost 2 bases, leaving 6 bases of the junction unmatched. CDR3 length equals 16 residues. The CDR3 loop reads CASSERAGEYTDTQYF. DNA for the CDR3: TGTGCCAGCAGTGAACGAGCGGGAGAGTACACAGATACGCAGTATTTT.

This clonotype turned up a few times. V and J are TRBV2 and TRBJ2-7; D might be TRBD1 (5 bases). Germline CDR1 SNHLY, CDR2 FYNNEI. The CDR3 loop spans 12 amino acids. The V end was cut by 7 bases, the J end by 3 bases, with 10 bases between. The CDR3 region is CASTDGHYEQYF. The CDR3 region has the DNA TGTGCCAGCACGGACGGACACTACGAGCAGTACTTC.

The chain couples TRBV7-9 to TRBJ2-7; 11 bases fit TRBD2. CDR1 and CDR2 from the germline V gene are SEHNR and FQNEAQ (reference sequence). The CDR3 contains 16 residues. V gave up 4 bases and J gave up 0 bases; unmatched junction bases: 5. DNA for the CDR3: TGTGCCAGCAGCTGGCTAGCGGGAGGTCCCTCCTACGAGCAGTACTTC. Its translation is CASSWLAGGPSYEQYF.

The chain is built from TRBV29-1 and TRBJ2-2; D is unclear. With 1 base removed from V and 7 bases from J, the gap between germline ends came to 4 bases. CDR3 length: 11 amino acids. Germline V gene data show CDR1 as SQVTM and CDR2 as ANQGSEA. The CDR3 DNA is TGCAGCGTTGAAGGGCTCGGGGAGCTGTTTTTT. Translating it yields CSVEGLGELFF.

At least ten counts were recorded for this clonotype. The chain recombines TRBV27 with TRBJ1-5; D is perhaps TRBD1 (6 bases). Germline CDR1 is MNHEY and CDR2 is SMNVEV (reference sequence). V shed 2 bases and J shed 7 bases, with 15 bases lying between them. This CDR3 has 15 amino acids. The CDR3 region has the DNA TGTGCCAGCAGTTTAGGCGCAGGGGAGGGACAGCCCCAGCATTTT. Translated: CASSLGAGEGQPQHF.

This clonotype was counted only a few times. CDR3 nucleotide sequence: TGCGCCAGCAGCCCCGGGACCATGAACACTGAAGCTTTCTTT. Translating it yields CASSPGTMNTEAFF. The chain employs TRBV4-1 and TRBJ1-1, with D perhaps TRBD1 (5 bases). The V end lost 4 bases, the J end lost 0 bases, and 9 bases lay between the germline ends. The germline V gene encodes CDR1 MGHRA and CDR2 YSYEKL. This CDR3 contains 14 residues.

As regards this clonotype: Compared with germline, one end of the junction differs, possibly owing to a read error. The chain is built from TRBV6-5 and TRBJ1-4; D may be TRBD1 (5 bases). The CDR3 runs 13 residues. Germline CDR1 MNHEY, CDR2 SVGAGI. The CDR3 region has the DNA TGTGCCAGCTCAAGGACAACGAATGAAAAACTGTTTTTT. It codes for CASSRTTNEKLFF.

This clonotype was recorded at least ten times. The rearrangement links TRBV7-8 to TRBJ2-3; TRBD1 matches at 8 bases. The ends lost 2 bases at V and 5 bases at J; junction bases unmatched: 21. Germline-derived CDR1 and CDR2 are SGHVS and FQNEAQ. This CDR3 has 20 residues. The CDR3 reads CASSLNLGTGLDVHGDTQYF. CDR3 coding DNA: TGTGCCAGCAGCTTAAATTTGGGGACAGGTCTGGATGTGCATGGAGATACGCAGTATTTT.

In its sample, this clonotype was seen a few times. The V and J genes are TRBV7-2 and TRBJ2-3; either TRBD1 or TRBD2 may supply D (5 bases each). From germline, CDR1 is SGHTA and CDR2 FQGNSA. Trimming removed 2 bases at V and 4 bases at J, with 10 bases between. The CDR3 has 14 amino acids. The CDR3: CASSLLLGADTQYF. In DNA form, the CDR3 reads TGTGCCAGCAGCTTATTACTAGGGGCAGATACGCAGTATTTT.

This clonotype has at least ten counts. One junction end does not reproduce the germline sequence, and a read error may be involved. The V gene is TRBV2, the J gene TRBJ1-2; 7 positions agree with TRBD1. Germline CDR1 is SNHLY and CDR2 is FYNNEI. The CDR3 consists of 13 residues. In DNA, the CDR3 is TGTGCCAGCAGCGAAGGACAGGTCTATGGCTACACCTTC. Protein sequence: CASSEGQVYGYTF.

This rearrangement joins TRBV11-2 to TRBJ2-5; possibly TRBD2 for D (6 bases). Germline V gene sequence: CDR1 SGHAT, CDR2 FQNNGV. The CDR3 runs to 14 residues. V shed 3 bases and J shed 3 bases, with 11 bases lying between them. The CDR3 reads CASSFGTPKETQYF. The CDR3 DNA reads TGTGCCAGCAGCTTCGGGACTCCTAAAGAGACCCAGTACTTC.

This clonotype was counted at least ten times. This sequence joins TRBV7-9 and TRBJ2-6; no clear D. CDR1 and CDR2 from the germline V gene are SEHNR and FQNEAQ (reference sequence). V lost 3 bases and J lost 0, with 3 bases in between. This CDR3 region has 14 residues. This CDR3 reads CASSFLSGANVLTF. In DNA, the CDR3 is TGTGCCAGCAGCTTCCTCTCTGGGGCCAACGTCCTGACTTTC. Looking up the rest from reference TRBV7-9 and TRBJ2-6 gives the full variable domain: DTGVSQNPRHKITKRGQNVTFRCDPISEHNRLYWYRQTLGQGPEFLTYFQNEAQLEKSRLLSDRFSAERPKGSFSTLEIQRTEQGDSAMYLCASSFLSGANVLTFGAGSRLTVL.

This clonotype was found many times. The V and J genes are TRBV4-1 and TRBJ2-5; 11 nucleotides agree with TRBD1. Germline V gene data show CDR1 as MGHRA and CDR2 as YSYEKL. The CDR3 covers 13 residues. V lost 9 bases to trimming and J lost 5 bases; unmatched junction nucleotides: 5. The CDR3 bases are TGCGCCAGTGGACAGGGGGCGTGGGAGACCCAGTACTTC. Its protein product is CASGQGAWETQYF.

This clonotype was recorded at least ten times. The rearrangement uses TRBV29-1 and TRBJ2-7; possible D gene TRBD1, 6 bases. Germline V gene data show CDR1 as SQVTM and CDR2 as ANQGSEA. The CDR3 extends over 12 amino acids. V was shortened by 5 bases and J by 5 bases, with 13 bases between the two germline ends. CDR3 sequence: CSVPWGHDEQYF. In nucleotides, the CDR3 is TGCAGCGTTCCGTGGGGACATGACGAGCAGTACTTC.

This clonotype showed up many times. This chain uses TRBV3-1 with TRBJ2-3, with unresolved D. V was cut by 3 bases and J by 4 bases, with 14 bases left in between. CDR3 length: 15 residues. Germline lookup yields CDR1 LGHDT and CDR2 YNNKEL (reference sequence). The CDR3 DNA reads TGTGCCAGCAGCCAGGGAACCTGGGATGCAGATACGCAGTATTTT. Its protein product is CASSQGTWDADTQYF.

The chain has TRBV4-1 and TRBJ2-7; D gene unclear. The V and J ends lost 0 bases and 4 bases respectively, with 10 bases between them. CDR3 length: 14 residues. Germline V gives CDR1 MGHRA, CDR2 YSYEKL. The CDR3 is CASSQDRSSYEQYF. The CDR3 DNA is TGCGCCAGCAGCCAAGATCGGTCCAGTTACGAGCAGTACTTC.

This clonotype was seen many times. The gene calls are TRBV6-5 and TRBJ1-4; D remains unclear. This CDR3 spans 14 amino acids. Germline lookup yields CDR1 MNHEY and CDR2 SVGAGI. V was trimmed by 5 bases and J by 4 bases, leaving 11 bases between them. The CDR3 sequence: CASSPAGHNEKLFF. In DNA, the CDR3 is TGTGCCAGCAGTCCCGCCGGCCATAATGAAAAACTGTTTTTT.

There are a few counts of this clonotype. The chain carries TRBV12-3 or TRBV12-4 and TRBJ1-2, with TRBD1 as a possible D gene (5 bases). V lost 1 base and J 8 bases, leaving 8 bases between the germline ends. The length of the CDR3 is 12 residues. CDR3: CASSLGPGGYTF. The CDR3 coding sequence is TGTGCCAGCAGTTTAGGCCCAGGGGGCTACACCTTC.

The CDR3 DNA reads as TGTGCCATCAGAGAGGGACTAGAGAGAACAGATACGCAGTATTTT. It yields the protein CAIREGLERTDTQYF. The gene calls are TRBV28 and TRBJ2-3, with 8 positions matching TRBD2. Germline-derived CDR1 and CDR2 are MDHEN and SYDVKM. V gave up 10 bases and J gave up 3 bases; unmatched junction bases: 12. The CDR3 has 15 amino acids.